The next 28 T cell receptor beta chains were all read from a single sample in a study of T cells after yellow fever vaccination (dated by TCRdb to the late 2010s). Library construction relied on 5' RACE. The listed sequencing device is Illumina NovaSeq 6000. TCRdb itself trimmed the public reads at Q25 with fastp, ran MiXCR and retained productive beta chains. For every CDR3 protein sequence, its rows merge into one entry that carries the most common genes and DNA. The sample table records hundreds of thousands of distinct CDR3 sequences; 3% to 4.5% of these occur just once. Clones ranked in the top ten supply 20% to 25% of the sample. What this sample's treatment or condition label stands for: live attenuated yellow fever vaccine strain. The sequencing used PBMCs, collected on the day of the yellow fever booster vaccination. The receptor set was obtained from a man aged 18 to 35 who received the YFV17D yellow fever vaccine.

V is TRBV9 and J is TRBJ2-6; 12 bases agree with TRBD1. This CDR3 region has 19 residues. J lost 0 bases, V lost 4 bases, and 8 bases had no gene match. The V gene's germline CDR1 is SGDLS and CDR2 YYNGEE. The DNA of the CDR3 is TGTGCCAGCAGCTTCAAGGGGACAGGGGGCCCCTCTGGGGCCAACGTCCTGACTTTC. Protein: CASSFKGTGGPSGANVLTF.

This clonotype was picked up many times. The rearrangement uses TRBV5-1 and TRBJ2-2; weak D call: TRBD1 (6 bases). Germline V CDR1 and CDR2: SGHRS, YFSETQ. V was trimmed by 4 bases and J by 1 base, leaving 14 bases between them. This CDR3 has 16 amino acids. The CDR3 spells CASSPPGTMNTGELFF. The CDR3 nucleotides read TGCGCCAGCAGCCCCCCCGGGACAATGAACACCGGGGAGCTGTTTTTT.

At least ten counts were recorded for this clonotype. The chain combines TRBV6-2 or TRBV6-3 with TRBJ2-1; 8 bases align to TRBD1. The germline V gene has CDR1 MNHEY and CDR2 SVGEGT. Trimming at V came to 7 bases and at J to 4 bases, leaving 6 bases not matched to a gene. There are 14 residues in the CDR3. The CDR3 loop is CASNTDRVYNEQFF. CDR3 in DNA: TGTGCCAGCAATACGGACAGGGTATACAATGAGCAGTTCTTC.

The J gene is TRBJ2-1, the V gene TRBV19, with D hard to call. With 3 bases removed from V and 7 bases from J, the gap between germline ends came to 13 bases. The CDR3 sequence is 14 residues long. CDR1 is LNHDA and CDR2 is SQIVND in the germline V gene (reference sequence). The CDR3 loop is CASSMAGYGNEQFF. The CDR3 DNA follows: TGTGCCAGTAGTATGGCCGGGTATGGGAATGAGCAGTTCTTC.

This chain links TRBV6-2 or TRBV6-3 with TRBJ2-2, with D possibly being TRBD1 (6 bases). Looked up from germline, CDR1 is MNHEY and CDR2 is SVGEGT. V shed 1 base and J shed 5 bases, with 14 bases lying between them. The CDR3 contains 16 residues. The CDR3 sequence is CASSYYRDTETGELFF. Written as DNA, the CDR3 is TGTGCCAGCAGTTACTACCGGGACACGGAGACCGGGGAGCTGTTTTTT.

The chain is built from TRBV27 and TRBJ1-3; perhaps TRBD1 as D (6 bases). CDR1 and CDR2 (germline): MNHEY, SMNVEV (reference sequence). Trimming pared 2 bases from V and 4 bases from J, leaving 12 bases between. The CDR3 runs 15 residues. CDR3: CASSLRGQLGNTIYF. The DNA for the CDR3 is TGTGCCAGCAGTTTACGCGGACAGCTAGGAAACACCATATATTTT.

V and J are TRBV7-2 and TRBJ2-5; D remains ambiguous. Per the germline V gene, CDR1 is SGHTA and CDR2 is FQGNSA. CDR3 length: 13 residues. V was shortened by 5 bases and J by 1 base, with 8 bases between the two germline ends. The CDR3 DNA is TGTGCCAGCAGCCGCGCCACCCAAGAGACCCAGTACTTC. It specifies CASSRATQETQYF.

The rearrangement links TRBV5-1 to TRBJ2-3, with 8 bases that match TRBD2. J was trimmed by 2 bases and V by 4 bases; bases with no gene match: 9. CDR1 is SGHRS, CDR2 YFSETQ, per germline. There are 16 residues in the CDR3. CDR3 in DNA: TGCGCCAGCAGCCCCCGGGGGGGGGTCGACACAGATACGCAGTATTTT. Protein: CASSPRGGVDTDTQYF.

This chain connects TRBV6-5 to TRBJ2-1, with 9 bases aligning to TRBD1. V dropped 8 bases and J dropped 7; count of bases not matched to a gene: 12. CDR1 is MNHEY and CDR2 is SVGAGI in the germline V gene. This CDR3 is 15 amino acids long. This CDR3 reads CASLNPGQGRNEQFF. The CDR3, as DNA: TGTGCCAGCCTGAACCCGGGACAGGGCAGGAATGAGCAGTTCTTC.

This rearrangement joins TRBV30 to TRBJ1-2; D unresolved. CDR1 GTSNPN and CDR2 SVGIG come from the germline V gene (reference sequence). Deletions cut 3 bases from V and 8 bases from J, with 7 bases between. The CDR3 has 10 amino acids. The CDR3 nucleotides read TGTGCCTGGAGGGGAACAGGCTACACCTTC. Translating gives CAWRGTGYTF.

This chain links TRBV3-1 with TRBJ1-2; D is unclear. This CDR3 contains 14 residues. With 4 bases removed from V and 5 bases from J, the gap between germline ends came to 14 bases. Germline values: CDR1 LGHDT, CDR2 YNNKEL (reference sequence). CDR3 sequence: CASSRLSPVYGYTF. The CDR3 nucleotides are TGTGCCAGCAGCCGACTCAGTCCAGTATATGGCTACACCTTC.

This clonotype was counted many times. The chain employs TRBV5-1 and TRBJ2-1; 10 nucleotides agree with TRBD2. The CDR3 has 16 residues. V shed 2 bases, J shed 4 bases, and the junction held 6 bases outside the gene matches. Germline V gene sequence: CDR1 SGHRS, CDR2 YFSETQ. The CDR3 nucleotides are TGCGCCAGCAGCTTTCTCCTAGCGGGGGAGTACAATGAGCAGTTCTTC. Encoded protein: CASSFLLAGEYNEQFF.

The rearrangement joins TRBV10-3 to TRBJ2-3; unclear D gene. The ends were cut back, 6 bases at V and 5 bases at J, with 6 bases in the middle. Germline V CDR1 and CDR2: ENHRY, SYGVKD. This CDR3 is built from 11 residues. The CDR3 region is CAIRVGDTQYF. The CDR3 nucleotides are TGTGCCATCAGGGTTGGAGATACGCAGTATTTT.

This clonotype was observed many times. The rearrangement uses TRBV6-1 and TRBJ1-6; D might be TRBD1 (5 bases). CDR3 length: 13 amino acids. Germline CDR1 reads MNHNS; CDR2 reads SASEGT. V lost 3 bases to trimming and J lost 14 bases, with 14 bases between them. The CDR3 region has the DNA TGTGCCAGCAGTGATAGGGGTTTGAAGACCCTCCACTTT. Encoded protein: CASSDRGLKTLHF.

This clonotype was seen ten or more times. The CDR3 sequence: CASSPSIAGPTEAFF. The CDR3 nucleotides are TGTGCCAGCAGCCCTTCGATAGCAGGGCCTACTGAAGCTTTCTTT. The chain carries TRBV12-3 or TRBV12-4 and TRBJ1-1, with D possibly being TRBD1 (5 bases). Trimming cost V 6 bases and J 5 bases, with 19 bases left between them. The CDR3 totals 15 residues.

In the case of this clonotype: The junction and the germline gene differ at one end; a read error may be behind it. The CDR3 sequence: CASSFLERGGLDF. The CDR3 DNA is TGTGCCAGCAGCTTCCTAGAGCGGGGGGGCTTGGATTTT. The chain employs TRBV5-6 and TRBJ2-3; 10 bases are a match to TRBD2. Germline-derived CDR1 and CDR2 are SGHDT and YYEEEE. CDR3 size: 13 residues. The full variable domain, in which reference TRBV5-6 and TRBJ2-3 provide the parts outside the CDR3, is DAGVTQSPTHLIKTRGQQVTLRCSPKSGHDTVSWYQQALGQGPQFIFQYYEEEERQRGNFPDRFSGHQFPNYSSELNVNALLLGDSALYLCASSFLERGGLDFGPGTRLTVL.

This clonotype was observed many times. The gene calls are TRBV11-2 and TRBJ2-6, with D unresolved. Per germline, CDR1 SGHAT and CDR2 FQNNGV. Trimming shortened V by 5 bases and J by 1 base, and 9 bases separated the two germline ends. The CDR3 contains 15 residues. The CDR3 DNA reads as TGTGCCAGCAGCCTGGCGCAGTCTGGGGCCAACGTCCTGACTTTC. It codes for CASSLAQSGANVLTF.

Many counts were recorded for this clonotype. The CDR3 bases are TGTGCCAGCAGCTTACAGGGTTTTGGGGAGACCCAGTACTTC. It is translated as CASSLQGFGETQYF. V usage is TRBV7-9 and J usage is TRBJ2-5; D may be TRBD1 (5 bases). CDR1 is SEHNR and CDR2 is FQNEAQ in the germline V gene (reference sequence). V shed 2 bases and J shed 5 bases, with 12 bases lying between them. The length of the CDR3 is 14 residues.

At least ten counts were recorded for this clonotype. The chain links TRBV20-1 to TRBJ2-2; maybe TRBD2 (6 bases). Trimming took off 5 bases at V and 2 bases at J, with 15 bases between the two ends. The CDR3 totals 15 residues. Germline values: CDR1 DFQATT, CDR2 SNEGSKA (reference sequence). The CDR3 is CSAGRGAGNTGELFF. The CDR3 DNA sequence: TGCAGTGCTGGGCGGGGAGCGGGTAACACCGGGGAGCTGTTTTTT.

The V gene is TRBV5-1, the J gene TRBJ1-5, with D possibly TRBD1 on 5 matching bases. The V gene lost 7 bases and the J gene lost 4 bases, with 15 bases spanning the gap. Germline V lookup: CDR1 SGHRS, CDR2 YFSETQ. The CDR3 has 14 amino acids. The CDR3 reads CASWAFGGNQPQHF. CDR3 bases: TGCGCCAGCTGGGCCTTTGGGGGGAATCAGCCCCAGCATTTT. The full variable domain, rest sourced from reference TRBV5-1 and TRBJ1-5, is KAGVTQTPRYLIKTRGQQVTLSCSPISGHRSVSWYQQTPGQGLQFLFEYFSETQRNKGNFPGRFSGRQFSNSRSEMNVSTLELGDSALYLCASWAFGGNQPQHFGDGTRLSIL.

This clonotype was seen many times. J is TRBJ1-5 and V is TRBV20-1; no firm D call. Trimming shortened V by 3 bases and J by 3 bases, and 9 bases separated the two germline ends. Germline V gene lookup returns CDR1 DFQATT and CDR2 SNEGSKA (reference sequence). This CDR3 comprises 13 residues. DNA for the CDR3: TGCAGTGCTAGTTGGGCAGCCAATCAGCCCCAGCATTTT. Translated, it gives CSASWAANQPQHF.

This clonotype was counted at least ten times. This sequence joins TRBV20-1 and TRBJ1-2; the D is unclear. V was trimmed by 0 bases and J by 7 bases, leaving 12 bases between them. The CDR3 runs 13 residues. Germline values: CDR1 DFQATT, CDR2 SNEGSKA (reference sequence). CDR3 loop: CSARDASSGGYTF. DNA for the CDR3: TGCAGTGCTAGAGATGCATCCTCCGGTGGCTACACCTTC.

This clonotype was seen ten or more times. The rearrangement uses TRBV4-1 and TRBJ1-2; TRBD1 might be the D (5 bases). Germline values: CDR1 MGHRA, CDR2 YSYEKL. CDR3 length: 15 residues. V lost 2 bases, J lost 4 bases, and 14 bases lay in between. This chain's CDR3 is CASSQTGTDLYGYTF. CDR3 in DNA: TGCGCCAGCAGCCAAACCGGGACTGACCTCTATGGCTACACCTTC.

This clonotype was observed a handful of times. This chain uses TRBV4-3 with TRBJ2-3; 7 bases line up with TRBD1. The CDR3 loop spans 16 amino acids. Trimming cost V 2 bases and J 2 bases; bases outside gene matches: 7. CDR1 is LGHNA, CDR2 YSLEER, per germline. The chain's CDR3 is CASSQPGTDDTDTQYF. The DNA for the CDR3 is TGCGCCAGCAGCCAACCCGGGACAGACGACACAGATACGCAGTATTTT.

This clonotype was observed many times. CDR3 nucleotides: TGTGCCAGCTCACCGGCGGGCACCGCTTACGAGCAGTACTTC. Amino acids: CASSPAGTAYEQYF. This chain joins TRBV18 and TRBJ2-7, with a weak D call TRBD2 (5 bases). Germline values: CDR1 KGHSH, CDR2 LQKENI. CDR3 size: 14 residues. V lost 3 bases and J lost 4, with 13 bases in between.

V usage is TRBV18 and J usage is TRBJ2-5, with 10 bases matching TRBD1. Unmatched junction bases numbered 3, after V lost 3 bases and J lost 5 bases. The CDR3 sequence is 14 residues long. The V gene's germline CDR1 is KGHSH and CDR2 LQKENI. The chain's CDR3 is CASSPGQGIETQYF. CDR3 nucleotides: TGTGCCAGCTCACCGGGACAGGGGATTGAGACCCAGTACTTC.

This clonotype was observed a few times. The V call is TRBV4-3, the J call TRBJ2-7; D is ambiguous. The CDR3 has 14 residues. V lost 0 bases and J lost 7, with 13 bases in between. Germline loops: CDR1 LGHNA, CDR2 YSLEER. DNA for the CDR3: TGCGCCAGCAGCCAAGAGCTAGGCTGGCAAGAGCAGTACTTC. It translates to CASSQELGWQEQYF.

This chain connects TRBV6-5 to TRBJ2-3, with TRBD1 as a possible D gene (6 bases). Germline V CDR1 and CDR2: MNHEY, SVGAGI. The V end lost 6 bases, the J end lost 5 bases, and 30 bases lay between the germline ends. The length of the CDR3 is 19 residues. The CDR3 spells CASSPRYWGQGQAGDTQYF. CDR3 in DNA: TGTGCCAGCAGCCCACGTTACTGGGGGCAGGGCCAGGCGGGAGATACGCAGTATTTT.